This record looks at one T cell receptor beta chain sequence and its context. Its cognate antigen is unknown. One end of the junction is discordant with germline, which a read error may explain. The same CDR3 arises from other DNA sequences in this sample as well. In germline, CDR1 is SGHAT, CDR2 FQNNGV. The CDR3 runs 12 residues. Researchers divided each subset's genomic DNA evenly across several immunoSEQ plates. Using immunoSEQ multiplex PCR, the repertoire was profiled, and TCRdb retains in-frame clones only, with some absent. The sample consists of some 200,000 clones, roughly 70% of them appearing once. These data belong to a study of shared clonotypes between healthy human individuals. Across the whole study: CD4 naive and memory got three plates each, CD8 naive two, CD8 memory one.

The study's findings and limits: On the whole, naive subsets had larger estimated richness than memory subsets had. The genetic and exposure-history diversity represented was limited by few donors.

The chain joins TRBV11-2 to TRBJ1-2, with TRBD1 as a possible D gene (5 bases). This clonotype was sampled from a man aged 30-40 years in good health. The sample taken for sequencing was memory CD4+ T cells sorted from blood. Subset meaning: CD45RA-negative fraction. The CDR3 loop is CASSFQGYGYTF. In nucleotides, the CDR3 is TGTGCCAGCAGCTTCCAGGGTTATGGCTATACCTTC.